Given below is one T cell receptor beta chain in context. Clones were sequenced by immunoSEQ multiplex PCR, and TCRdb holds only the in-frame ones, with some missing. The repertoire holds more than 850,000 clones, with more than 75% as singletons. The source of the sample is a study of shared clonotypes between healthy human individuals. V was shortened by 2 bases and J by 9 bases, with 8 bases between the two germline ends. The CDR3 has 11 residues. CDR1 is SGHDN and CDR2 is FVKESK in the germline V gene. The chain uses TRBV14 and TRBJ2-7; TRBD1 or TRBD2 may be the D gene (5 bases each). The TCR originated in a man aged 18 to 29 in good health. Some clones in this sample may be carry-over from other donors' samples. Specimen: memory CD4+ T cells from PBMCs. Noted subset: CD45RA-negative fraction. The CDR3 here is CASSQMGRQYF. The DNA of the CDR3 is TGTGCCAGCAGCCAAATGGGACGGCAGTACTTC.